This T cell receptor beta chain emerged from a study of blood T cell repertoires in COVID-19. The CDR3 contains 15 residues. Germline V gene sequence: CDR1 SGHNT, CDR2 YENEEA. V lost 5 bases, J lost 6 bases, and 3 bases stayed unmatched. This clone has a handful of counts. Assay: immunoSEQ multiplex PCR; the TCRdb copy retains only in-frame clones and omits some. This table has about 120,000 clones, approximately 85% appearing once. This sequence originates from a man older than 75 with acute or convalescent COVID-19. The sequenced sample consisted of peripheral blood. V usage is TRBV11-3 and J usage is TRBJ2-1; 14 bases are a match to TRBD2. This CDR3 is CASSQGTSGSNEQFF. The CDR3, as DNA: TGTGCCAGCAGCCAAGGGACTAGCGGGAGCAATGAGCAGTTCTTC.